The 17 T cell receptor beta chains in this list originate from one sample, sequenced in a study of low-dose radiotherapy and immunotherapy resistance in tumors. Alpha- and beta-chain coverage of first-strand cDNA came from TRAV- and TRBV-specific primers. The authors ran 15 to 20 PCR cycles to amplify TCRs with a constant-region primer and V-primer adapter. Each CDR3 protein is one row after TCRdb ran MiXCR on the reads. The sample has under 110,000 distinct CDR3 sequences; less than 25% are singletons. As to time point: after trial treatment. Treatment meaning: LDRT plus nivolumab, ipilimumab, low-dose cyclophosphamide and aspirin (RACIN trial). The sequencing here drew on PBMCs, taken after low-dose radiotherapy plus immunotherapy. The receptors shown here come from a male donor with prostate cancer.

This clonotype was counted many times. The rearrangement joins TRBV5-1 to TRBJ2-7, with 9 bases lining up with TRBD1. Trimming took 3 bases from V and 5 from J; bases not matched to a gene: 9. In germline, CDR1 is SGHRS, CDR2 YFSETQ. The CDR3 consists of 15 residues. The CDR3 region is CASSWGTGRTDEQYF. CDR3 nucleotide sequence: TGCGCCAGCAGCTGGGGGACAGGGCGGACGGACGAGCAGTACTTC.

In this sample, this clonotype turned up many times. This sequence joins TRBV12-3 or TRBV12-4 and TRBJ1-2; D is undetermined. This CDR3 has 13 residues. V lost 5 bases and J lost 7, with 14 bases in between. This CDR3 reads CASSQQLLAGYTF. CDR3 sequence (DNA): TGTGCCAGCAGTCAACAGTTGCTGGCTGGCTACACCTTC.

In this sample, this clonotype turned up many times. The chain is built from TRBV7-2 and TRBJ2-7; 7 bases fit TRBD1. J lost 1 base, V lost 4 bases, and 4 bases had no gene match. Looked up from germline, CDR1 is SGHTA and CDR2 is FQGNSA. This CDR3 region has 14 residues. Written as DNA, the CDR3 is TGTGCCAGCAGCTCTGGACAGGTTTCCTACGAGCAGTACTTC. Protein sequence: CASSSGQVSYEQYF. Full variable domain (missing parts from reference TRBV7-2 and TRBJ2-7): GAGVSQSPSNKVTEKGKDVELRCDPISGHTALYWYRQSLGQGLEFLIYFQGNSAPDKSGLPSDRFSAERTGGSVSTLTIQRTQQEDSAVYLCASSSGQVSYEQYFGPGTRLTVT.

Ten or more counts support this clonotype. The rearrangement uses TRBV24-1 and TRBJ2-2; D tentatively reads TRBD1 or TRBD2 (5 bases each). This CDR3 is 14 amino acids long. Per the germline V gene, CDR1 is KGHDR and CDR2 is SFDVKD. Trimming pared 11 bases from V and 9 bases from J, leaving 21 bases between. CDR3 in DNA: TGTGCCATACGGACGGGACCACCCCCCAGGGAGCTGTTTTTT. Translated: CAIRTGPPPRELFF.

This clonotype showed up just a few times. This chain connects TRBV12-3 or TRBV12-4 to TRBJ2-6; the D call may be TRBD1 or TRBD2 (5 bases each). The CDR3 runs to 15 residues. V gave up 5 bases and J gave up 5 bases, with 13 bases separating them. Here the CDR3 reads CASSPIGTRANVLTF. For the CDR3, the DNA is TGTGCCAGCAGTCCAATCGGGACGAGGGCCAACGTCCTGACTTTC.

This clonotype was counted at least ten times. The chain recombines TRBV5-6 with TRBJ2-5; D gene unclear. This CDR3 spans 13 amino acids. Germline lookup yields CDR1 SGHDT and CDR2 YYEEEE. With 6 bases removed from V and 1 base from J, the gap between germline ends came to 10 bases. The CDR3 reads CASTARGQETQYF. DNA for the CDR3: TGTGCCAGCACCGCCCGTGGCCAAGAGACCCAGTACTTC.

This clonotype was found many times. The CDR3 loop is CASRGTATGELFF. CDR3 DNA sequence: TGTGCCAGCAGGGGGACGGCCACCGGGGAGCTGTTTTTT. The rearrangement uses TRBV12-3 or TRBV12-4 and TRBJ2-2; either TRBD1 or TRBD2 may fit D (5 bases each). V dropped 6 bases and J dropped 4 bases, with 9 bases sitting between them. The CDR3 runs to 13 residues.

The rearrangement joins TRBV3-1 to TRBJ1-2; D gene uncertain. V lost 2 bases, J lost 6 bases, and 13 bases lay in between. CDR3 length: 14 amino acids. Germline V gives CDR1 LGHDT, CDR2 YNNKEL (reference sequence). The CDR3 DNA reads TGTGCCAGCAGCCAACGGACCCACCCTGATGGCTACACCTTC. Amino acid sequence: CASSQRTHPDGYTF.

A note on this clonotype: With only one base between it and a far larger clone, this is likely a read error. The J gene is TRBJ2-5, the V gene TRBV13, with D uncertain. The germline V gene has CDR1 PRHDT and CDR2 FYEKMQ (reference sequence). The length of the CDR3 is 12 residues. V dropped 6 bases and J dropped 13 bases, with 18 bases sitting between them. CDR3 nucleotide sequence: TGTGCCAGCAGTGAATGGTTCCAGCCCTTGTACTTC. Translating gives CASSEWFQPLYF.

In this sample, this clonotype turned up many times. The V and J genes are TRBV5-1 and TRBJ2-1; 9 nucleotides line up with TRBD1. Looked up from germline, CDR1 is SGHRS and CDR2 is YFSETQ. The CDR3 runs to 16 residues. After removal of 4 bases from V and 8 bases from J, the junction contained 13 bases not matched to a gene. This chain's CDR3 is CASSTTGGFIQDEQFF. Here the CDR3 DNA reads TGCGCCAGCAGCACCACAGGGGGCTTCATTCAAGATGAGCAGTTCTTC.

This clonotype came up many times. V usage is TRBV4-1 and J usage is TRBJ2-1; TRBD2 agrees at 15 bases. There are 18 residues in the CDR3. From germline, CDR1 is MGHRA and CDR2 YSYEKL. V shed 1 base, J shed 4 bases, and the junction held 5 bases outside the gene matches. CDR3 amino acids: CASSQAPGTSGRYNEQFF. The CDR3 bases are TGCGCCAGCAGCCAAGCCCCGGGGACTAGCGGGAGGTACAATGAGCAGTTCTTC.

This clonotype occurred many times. The chain uses TRBV7-2 and TRBJ1-2; D might be TRBD1 (6 bases). Germline CDR1 and CDR2: SGHTA and FQGNSA. Trimming removed 7 bases at V and 8 bases at J, with 29 bases between. The CDR3 spans 17 residues. In DNA form, the CDR3 reads TGTGCCAGCACCAGGAGAGCCGGGACACGGGACTCTGGAGGCTACACCTTC. It translates to CASTRRAGTRDSGGYTF.

With respect to this clonotype: A far larger clone is one base from this, pointing to a likely read error. The DNA for the CDR3 is TGTGCCAGCAGCCCTCGGACAGGGTTGGACAATGAGCAGTACTTC. The encoded protein is CASSPRTGLDNEQYF. The rearrangement joins TRBV5-4 to TRBJ2-7; the match to TRBD1 covers 8 bases. The CDR3 has 15 amino acids. The ends lost 4 bases at V and 7 bases at J; junction bases unmatched: 13. Germline CDR1 reads SGHNT; CDR2 reads YYREEE (reference sequence).

This clonotype was recorded at least ten times. The chain employs TRBV23-1 and TRBJ2-3; D is possibly TRBD1 or TRBD2 (5 bases each). TRBV23-1 belongs to the ORF category, with a function that is uncertain. V was cut by 7 bases and J by 4 bases, with 15 bases left in between. The CDR3 has 14 amino acids. CDR3 sequence reads: CASMTAVLSDTQYF. The CDR3, as DNA: TGCGCCAGCATGACAGCGGTCCTATCAGATACGCAGTATTTT.

Ten or more counts support this clonotype. The rearrangement links TRBV6-5 to TRBJ1-1; D is perhaps TRBD1 (6 bases). The germline V and J ends were trimmed by 10 bases and 4 bases, with 22 bases remaining between them. The CDR3 runs 15 residues. Germline V gives CDR1 MNHEY, CDR2 SVGAGI. CDR3 DNA: TGTGCCACCTTCTTGGTAGGGGGTGTGAGCACTGAAGCTTTCTTT. It specifies CATFLVGGVSTEAFF.

This clonotype occurred many times. This chain joins TRBV3-1 and TRBJ2-5; 12 bases line up with TRBD2. Germline V gives CDR1 LGHDT, CDR2 YNNKEL (reference sequence). CDR3 length: 16 residues. After removal of 6 bases from V and 0 bases from J, the junction contained 5 bases not matched to a gene. Here the CDR3 DNA reads TGTGCCAGCAGTCCACTAGCGGGGGGATACCAAGAGACCCAGTACTTC. Encoded protein: CASSPLAGGYQETQYF.

This clonotype was recorded at least ten times. This chain links TRBV20-1 with TRBJ2-3; possible D gene TRBD2, 5 bases. Trimming took 3 bases from V and 2 from J, leaving 12 bases between them. CDR1 is DFQATT and CDR2 is SNEGSKA in the germline V gene (reference sequence). This CDR3 region has 14 residues. CDR3 region: CSASDGRATDTQYF. The CDR3 DNA reads TGCAGTGCTAGTGACGGGCGGGCCACAGATACGCAGTATTTT.